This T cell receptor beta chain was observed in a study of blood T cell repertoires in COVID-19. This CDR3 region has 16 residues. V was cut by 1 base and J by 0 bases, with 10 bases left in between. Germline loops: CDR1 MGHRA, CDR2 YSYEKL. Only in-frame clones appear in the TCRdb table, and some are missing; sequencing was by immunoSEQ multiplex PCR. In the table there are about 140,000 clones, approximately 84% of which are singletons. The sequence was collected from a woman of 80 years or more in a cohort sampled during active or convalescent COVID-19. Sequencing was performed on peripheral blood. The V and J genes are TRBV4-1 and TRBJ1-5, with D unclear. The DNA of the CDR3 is TGCGCCAGCAGCCAAGGGCGAGACTATAGCAATCAGCCCCAGCATTTT. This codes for CASSQGRDYSNQPQHF.